The 32 T cell receptor beta chains listed next were all sequenced from one sample in a study of identical twins. A single record per CDR3 protein comes from TCRdb applying MiXCR to the 5' RACE reads. The repertoire holds around 530,000 distinct CDR3 sequences, with nearly 15% as singletons. These same records also appear under a second study, on yellow fever vaccine responses in identical twins.

Specimen: CD4+ T cells sorted from blood. These receptors were taken from a woman aged 18-29 years in good health.

This CDR3 reads CASSPHAANEKLFF. CDR3 sequence (DNA): TGTGCCAGCAGCCCCCACGCAGCGAATGAAAAACTGTTTTTT. This chain links TRBV11-2 with TRBJ1-4; D unclear. Trimming left V 5 bases short and J 5 bases short, with 12 bases between. The germline CDR1 and CDR2 sequences are SGHAT and FQNNGV. There are 14 residues in the CDR3. Using reference TRBV11-2 and TRBJ1-4 for the parts outside the CDR3, the full variable domain is EAGVAQSPRYKIIEKRQSVAFWCNPISGHATLYWYQQILGQGPKLLIQFQNNGVVDDSQLPKDRFSAERLKGVDSTLKIQPAKLEDSAVYLCASSPHAANEKLFFGSGTQLSVL.

At least ten counts were recorded for this clonotype. The gene calls are TRBV10-3 and TRBJ1-5; TRBD1 matches 8 bases. The CDR3 extends over 13 amino acids. The germline V gene has CDR1 ENHRY and CDR2 SYGVKD. Germline trimming cut 10 bases from V and 3 bases from J; bases unmatched to any gene: 5. The CDR3 here is CASRDRLNQPQHF. The DNA for the CDR3 is TGTGCCAGCCGGGACAGGCTCAATCAGCCCCAGCATTTT.

The chain couples TRBV7-3 to TRBJ2-7, with 8 bases identical to TRBD1. Trimming removed 5 bases from V and 6 bases from J; junction bases left unmatched: 12. Germline-derived CDR1 and CDR2 are SGHTA and FQGTGA. This CDR3 is built from 15 residues. CDR3: CASSPGAGGYVEQYF. DNA for the CDR3: TGTGCCAGCAGCCCCGGGGCAGGGGGCTACGTCGAGCAGTACTTC.

A word on this clonotype: Compared with germline, one end of the junction differs, possibly owing to a read error. This chain joins TRBV28 and TRBJ2-7; TRBD2 agrees at 10 bases. Germline V gives CDR1 MDHEN, CDR2 SYDVKM. This CDR3 has 20 residues. CDR3 DNA sequence: TGTACCAGCAGTTTAGGGCAGAGATGGGCTAGCGGGAGAGGTCTGTACGAGCAGTACTTC. It specifies CTSSLGQRWASGRGLYEQYF.

The CDR3 DNA is TGTGTCCCCTGGGGGGGACAGGGCCTAATGGGCGATGGCTACACCTTC. Protein sequence: CVPWGGQGLMGDGYTF. V and J are TRBV7-9 and TRBJ1-2; 9 bases line up with TRBD1. The CDR3 totals 16 residues. Per germline, CDR1 SEHNR and CDR2 FQNEAQ (reference sequence).

This clonotype came up a few times. The rearrangement joins TRBV10-3 to TRBJ2-7; tentative D call: TRBD1 (5 bases). Trimming removed 6 bases at V and 0 bases at J, with 6 bases between. CDR3 size: 12 residues. Per germline, CDR1 ENHRY and CDR2 SYGVKD. CDR3 in DNA: TGTGCCATCAGCGACAGCTCCTACGAGCAGTACTTC. It encodes CAISDSSYEQYF.

This clonotype was detected only a few times. The chain joins TRBV6-1 to TRBJ2-2; 7 bases match TRBD2. CDR1 and CDR2 from the germline V gene are MNHNS and SASEGT. The length of the CDR3 is 14 residues. Trimming cost V 4 bases and J 5 bases; bases outside gene matches: 4. The CDR3 nucleotides are TGTGCCAGCAGTGTTGGGGGAGGGACCGGGGAGCTGTTTTTT. Its protein product is CASSVGGGTGELFF.

This chain links TRBV10-1 with TRBJ2-5; 8 bases line up with TRBD2. The CDR3 runs 15 residues. Germline-derived CDR1 and CDR2 are WNHNN and SYGVQD (reference sequence). Losses at the gene ends were 1 base for V and 2 bases for J; bases not matched to a gene: 3. CDR3 sequence reads: CASSELVAGQETQYF. The CDR3 region has the DNA TGCGCCAGCAGTGAGTTGGTAGCGGGACAAGAGACCCAGTACTTC.

Turning to this clonotype: Sequence at one end of the junction differs from germline and may be a read error. This chain uses TRBV7-2 with TRBJ1-1, with D hard to call. Germline V lookup: CDR1 SGHTA, CDR2 FQGNSA. This CDR3 is built from 15 residues. The CDR3 region is CASTLPPRGRTEAFF. CDR3 bases: TGTGCCAGCACCTTACCCCCACGCGGGCGCACTGAAGCTTTCTTT.

This clonotype was seen only a few times. The chain recombines TRBV5-6 with TRBJ1-2; 11 bases fit TRBD1. V trimming: 4 bases; J trimming: 5 bases; junction bases outside the gene matches: 4. CDR1 is SGHDT, CDR2 YYEEEE, per germline. This CDR3 is built from 14 residues. DNA of the CDR3: TGTGCCAGCAGCGCGGACAGGGGGCAATATGGCTACACCTTC. This sequence encodes CASSADRGQYGYTF.

In this sample, this clonotype turned up a few times. The chain is built from TRBV12-3 or TRBV12-4 and TRBJ2-2; 8 bases align to TRBD1. The CDR3 has 15 amino acids. V was clipped by 6 bases and J by 3 bases; unmatched bases: 6. CDR3: CASRKTGGDTGELFF. The CDR3 coding sequence is TGTGCCAGCAGAAAAACAGGGGGTGACACCGGGGAGCTGTTTTTT.

This clonotype has a handful of counts. This chain connects TRBV11-2 to TRBJ2-1; tentative D call: TRBD1 (6 bases). This CDR3 spans 13 amino acids. Trimming left V 5 bases short and J 8 bases short, with 13 bases between. CDR1 is SGHAT, CDR2 FQNNGV, per germline. CDR3 sequence: CASSPDSLYEQFF. CDR3 DNA sequence: TGTGCCAGCAGCCCGGACAGTCTCTATGAGCAGTTCTTC.

This clonotype turned up a few times. This chain uses TRBV20-1 with TRBJ2-3; D is uncertain. Trimming cost V 8 bases and J 0 bases, with 15 bases left between them. This CDR3 region has 14 residues. Germline-derived CDR1 and CDR2 are DFQATT and SNEGSKA (reference sequence). The CDR3 sequence is CSLPRSGSTDTQYF. As DNA, the CDR3 is TGCAGTCTTCCCCGGAGTGGAAGCACAGATACGCAGTATTTT.

The chain couples TRBV28 to TRBJ2-6, with D possibly being TRBD1 (6 bases). CDR1 is MDHEN, CDR2 SYDVKM, per germline. The CDR3 consists of 13 residues. V was pared by 6 bases and J by 3 bases, with 6 bases between. CDR3 amino acids: CASRQGGANVLTF. The CDR3 DNA sequence: TGTGCCAGCAGACAGGGTGGGGCCAACGTCCTGACTTTC.

The chain employs TRBV20-1 and TRBJ1-4, with TRBD1 matching over 8 bases. This CDR3 region has 14 residues. J gave up 5 bases and V 5 bases, and 7 bases lay outside the gene matches. The germline V gene encodes CDR1 DFQATT and CDR2 SNEGSKA (reference sequence). This CDR3 reads CSAGEGQENEKLFF. The CDR3 region has the DNA TGCAGTGCTGGCGAGGGACAGGAGAATGAAAAACTGTTTTTT.

This clonotype occurred a few times. The gene calls are TRBV11-2 and TRBJ1-1; tentatively, D is TRBD1 (5 bases). The V end lost 5 bases, the J end lost 6 bases, and 13 bases lay between the germline ends. The length of the CDR3 is 13 residues. Germline-derived CDR1 and CDR2 are SGHAT and FQNNGV. The CDR3 nucleotides are TGTGCCAGCAGCCACAATAGACAGCCTGAAGCTTTCTTT. It translates to CASSHNRQPEAFF.

This clonotype appeared a few times. CDR3 bases: TGTGCCAGCAGTTACTGGGGTAGCGGGGGGGCGAAGCAGTTCTTC. Protein product: CASSYWGSGGAKQFF. The gene calls are TRBV6-5 and TRBJ2-1, with 11 bases identical to TRBD2. V gave up 1 base and J gave up 11 bases; unmatched junction bases: 7. Germline CDR1 reads MNHEY; CDR2 reads SVGAGI. The CDR3 runs 15 residues.

The V gene is TRBV5-6, the J gene TRBJ1-1; 9 nucleotides line up with TRBD1. The CDR3 extends over 15 amino acids. CDR1 SGHDT and CDR2 YYEEEE come from the germline V gene. Trimming cost V 4 bases and J 1 base; bases outside gene matches: 5. CDR3 in amino acids: CASSPDRGWNTEAFF. CDR3 bases: TGTGCCAGCAGCCCTGACAGGGGGTGGAACACTGAAGCTTTCTTT.

This clonotype was counted a few times. This sequence joins TRBV9 and TRBJ2-6, with TRBD1 as a possible D gene (6 bases). Trimming left V 4 bases short and J 4 bases short, with 21 bases between. The V gene's germline CDR1 is SGDLS and CDR2 YYNGEE. The CDR3 sequence is 18 residues long. The DNA for the CDR3 is TGTGCCAGCAGCTTCCTCCCGGGACAAACTAACGGGGCCAACGTCCTGACTTTC. Translated, it gives CASSFLPGQTNGANVLTF.

The rearrangement joins TRBV28 to TRBJ2-7; D not resolved. The CDR3 spans 15 residues. Germline lookup yields CDR1 MDHEN and CDR2 SYDVKM. Trimming took 3 bases from V and 6 from J, leaving 18 bases between them. CDR3 in amino acids: CASSFSSYQSLEQYF. For the CDR3, the DNA is TGTGCCAGCAGTTTCTCCAGTTATCAATCCCTCGAGCAGTACTTC.

This chain links TRBV2 with TRBJ2-7; TRBD2 matches at 8 bases. From germline, CDR1 is SNHLY and CDR2 FYNNEI. This CDR3 comprises 13 residues. The junction had 9 bases not matched to a gene; V was cut back by 8 bases and J by 6 bases. CDR3 sequence: CASRVAGSREQYF. In DNA, the CDR3 is TGTGCCAGCCGTGTAGCGGGGAGCCGCGAGCAGTACTTC.

The rearrangement joins TRBV20-1 to TRBJ2-4, with unresolved D. Trimming took 2 bases from V and 4 from J, leaving 9 bases between them. CDR3 length equals 13 residues. Germline CDR1 is DFQATT and CDR2 is SNEGSKA (reference sequence). CDR3 nucleotides: TGCAGTGCTAGACGCGGAGATAAAAACATTCAGTACTTC. It codes for CSARRGDKNIQYF.

This clonotype was recorded a few times. The rearrangement joins TRBV12-3 or TRBV12-4 to TRBJ2-5; 8 nucleotides match TRBD2. Losses at the gene ends were 6 bases for V and 1 base for J; bases not matched to a gene: 10. This CDR3 is 16 amino acids long. CDR3 protein: CASSPPQRGLQETQYF. CDR3 sequence (DNA): TGTGCCAGCAGCCCTCCTCAGCGGGGGCTCCAAGAGACCCAGTACTTC.

The V gene is TRBV12-3 or TRBV12-4, the J gene TRBJ2-5, with no clear D. V lost 2 bases and J lost 4, with 11 bases in between. The CDR3 has 14 residues. The CDR3, as DNA: TGTGCCAGCAGTTTACCTCCCCTGGGAGAGACCCAGTACTTC. Encoded protein: CASSLPPLGETQYF.

This clonotype was seen a few times. The rearrangement links TRBV25-1 to TRBJ2-1, with D tentatively TRBD2 (5 bases). Between the trimmed V and J ends, which lost 0 bases and 8 bases, there was a span of 5 bases. CDR1 MGHDK and CDR2 SYGVNS come from the germline V gene. The CDR3 is 12 residues long. The CDR3 DNA reads TGTGCCAGCAGTGAATATAGCGATGAGCAGTTCTTC. Translating it yields CASSEYSDEQFF.

The sample holds many counts of this clonotype. The J gene is TRBJ1-1, the V gene TRBV12-3 or TRBV12-4; 7 bases match TRBD1. V lost 6 bases, J lost 0 bases, and 1 base stayed unmatched. There are 13 residues in the CDR3. CDR3 sequence: CASRQGLNTEAFF. The CDR3 DNA reads TGTGCCAGCAGACAGGGGTTGAACACTGAAGCTTTCTTT.

The rearrangement links TRBV12-3 or TRBV12-4 to TRBJ1-5; D might be TRBD1 (5 bases). This CDR3 spans 15 amino acids. V lost 3 bases to trimming and J lost 5 bases, with 14 bases between them. The CDR3 sequence is CASSLFGGGDQPQHF. CDR3 in DNA: TGTGCCAGCAGTTTGTTCGGGGGAGGAGATCAGCCCCAGCATTTT.

This clonotype was counted ten times or more. This sequence joins TRBV29-1 and TRBJ2-5; D perhaps matches TRBD2 (5 bases). The CDR3 contains 11 residues. Germline V CDR1 and CDR2: SQVTM, ANQGSEA. Trimming shortened V by 4 bases and J by 5 bases, and 8 bases separated the two germline ends. The CDR3, as DNA: TGCAGCGTTGGCGGGCTGGAGACCCAGTACTTC. This codes for CSVGGLETQYF.

This clonotype appeared many times. The V gene is TRBV12-3 or TRBV12-4, the J gene TRBJ2-1, with D unresolved. V shed 1 base and J shed 12 bases, with 10 bases lying between them. The CDR3 is made up of 12 amino acids. DNA for the CDR3: TGTGCCAGCAGTTTAGTTGGCAGCCTGCAGTTCTTC. Encoded protein: CASSLVGSLQFF.

This clonotype occurred a few times. The chain couples TRBV9 to TRBJ2-5; 12 bases match TRBD2. The V and J ends lost 3 bases and 2 bases, in that order; junction bases with no gene match: 5. Germline CDR1 is SGDLS and CDR2 is YYNGEE. This CDR3 has 16 residues. The CDR3 DNA sequence: TGTGCCAGCAGCGCGGGGACTAGCGGGCTACAAGAGACCCAGTACTTC. Its protein product is CASSAGTSGLQETQYF. Using reference TRBV9 and TRBJ2-5 for the parts outside the CDR3, the full variable domain is DSGVTQTPKHLITATGQRVTLRCSPRSGDLSVYWYQQSLDQGLQFLIQYYNGEERAKGNILERFSAQQFPDLHSELNLSSLELGDSALYFCASSAGTSGLQETQYFGPGTRLLVL.

This chain connects TRBV20-1 to TRBJ2-5; D is uncertain. There are 12 residues in the CDR3. V lost 1 base and J lost 5, with 8 bases in between. CDR1 is DFQATT and CDR2 is SNEGSKA in the germline V gene (reference sequence). CDR3: CSARGRFETQYF. DNA of the CDR3: TGCAGTGCTAGAGGCAGGTTTGAGACCCAGTACTTC.

This chain connects TRBV12-3 or TRBV12-4 to TRBJ2-1, with 11 bases aligning to TRBD1. Losses at the gene ends were 9 bases for V and 8 bases for J; bases not matched to a gene: 6. The CDR3 has 13 amino acids. CDR3 protein: CASTGQGGHEQFF. CDR3 DNA: TGTGCCAGTACGGGACAGGGGGGTCATGAGCAGTTCTTC.